The T cell receptor (beta chain) under discussion was sequenced for a study of shared clonotypes between healthy human individuals. As for the study in general: The study drew on a couple of women and a few men aged 18 to 49 as donors. Per donor, CD8 memory used one plate, CD8 naive used two, CD4 memory used three and CD4 naive used three.

A CD45RA+ naive subset and a CD45RA-negative memory subset were split from CD4+ cells. For this clone: The antigen remains undetermined.

Germline CDR1 SEHNR, CDR2 FQNEAQ (reference sequence). Trimming cost V 4 bases and J 7 bases, with 28 bases left between them. The CDR3 is 18 amino acids. Clones were sequenced by immunoSEQ multiplex PCR, and TCRdb holds only the in-frame ones, with some missing. The sample lists 2 million to 2.5 million clones, over 85% occurring once. The study's findings and limits: Naive CD4 clonotypes were shared across a handful of donors at around 5%.

Sequenced material: naive CD4+ T cells sorted from blood. Subset specified: CD45RA+ positively selected. The chain is built from TRBV7-9 and TRBJ1-2, with TRBD1 as a possible D gene (5 bases). This TCR was sampled from a young man in good health. In DNA, the CDR3 is TGTGCCAGCAGCTCCAGACCCCAGGGTAAGGGGACTATGTCTGGCTACACCTTC. Translating it yields CASSSRPQGKGTMSGYTF.